The rows below give T cell receptor beta chains drawn from one sample of a study of identical twins. TCRdb processed the 5' RACE reads anew with MiXCR; each CDR3 protein has one entry. The repertoire holds under 800,000 distinct CDR3 sequences, with around 20% as singletons. This sample also belongs to another study, concerning T cells expressing NK-cell markers.

The sample comprised PBMCs. These receptors originate from a woman aged 18-29 years in good health. CDR3s include the opening cysteine and the closing phenylalanine or tryptophan. Each record gives: clone size, D gene, J gene, V gene, CDR3 DNA, CDR3 protein. D genes are given only for firm matches. Clone size is shown for a subset of rows, as once, few, many or a class of expanded clone.

. | TRBD1 | TRBJ1-5 | TRBV5-1 | TGCGCAAGCGGGTTAAACAGGGGAGGTCGAGATCAGCCCCAGCATTTT | CASGLNRGGRDQPQHF
many | TRBD2 | TRBJ2-1 | TRBV6-4 | TGTGCCAGCAGTGCCCAGACTAGCGGGGGGTCAAATGAGCAGTTCTTC | CASSAQTSGGSNEQFF
. | TRBD1 | TRBJ1-2 | TRBV6-1 | TGTGCCAGCAGTGAACTCCGGGACAGGGGTGATTTGTCTGGCTACACCTTC | CASSELRDRGDLSGYTF
once | . | TRBJ2-7 | TRBV7-9 | TGTGCCAGCAGCCCGGACAGTGTCTCCTACGAGCAGTACTTC | CASSPDSVSYEQYF
many | . | TRBJ2-2 | TRBV7-9 | TGTGCCAGCAGCTCCCCCGGTACCGGGGAGCTGTTTTTT | CASSSPGTGELFF
. | . | TRBJ2-7 | TRBV7-9 | TGTGCCAGCAGTGATACAGGGCTCCCCTACTACGAGCAGTACTTC | CASSDTGLPYYEQYF
. | . | TRBJ2-1 | TRBV6-1 | TGTGCCAGCAGACTACAGCCGAGCTCCTACAATGAGCAGTTCTTC | CASRLQPSSYNEQFF
. | . | TRBJ1-2 | TRBV20-1 | TGCAGTGCTGGCCGGGAATATGGCTACACCTTC | CSAGREYGYTF
few | . | TRBJ2-7 | TRBV20-1 | TGCAGTGCTTACGACGGGAGGCAGTACTTC | CSAYDGRQYF
few | . | TRBJ2-3 | TRBV20-1 | TGCAGTGCGGACGGGGACCACACAGATACGCAGTATTTT | CSADGDHTDTQYF
many | . | TRBJ2-3 | TRBV20-1 | TGCAGTGCGGAGTCTCCTCGGGCAACGCAGTATTTT | CSAESPRATQYF
few | . | TRBJ2-3 | TRBV6-1 | TGTGCCACTAGAGGGACGCGCACAGATACGCAGTATTTT | CATRGTRTDTQYF
few | TRBD1 | TRBJ2-7 | TRBV12-3/TRBV12-4 | TGTGCCAGCAGTTTACCGACAGGGAAAGATCAAGGGCAGTACTTC | CASSLPTGKDQGQYF
. | . | TRBJ1-5 | TRBV6-5 | TGTGCCAGCAGTTACTCTCCCCCGGGAGAAAATCAGCCCCAGCATTTT | CASSYSPPGENQPQHF
few | TRBD1 | TRBJ1-2 | TRBV12-3/TRBV12-4 | TGTGCCAGCAGTACGCCGCCGGGACAGGGAAGTATATATGGCTACACCTTC | CASSTPPGQGSIYGYTF
. | TRBD2 | TRBJ2-1 | TRBV9 | TGTGCCAGCAGCCCGAGGGCGGGAGAAAATGAGCAGTTCTTC | CASSPRAGENEQFF
many | TRBD1 | TRBJ2-1 | TRBV12-3/TRBV12-4 | TGTGCCAGCAGTCCCGGGGGACAGGGGTCCAATGAGCAGTTCTTC | CASSPGGQGSNEQFF
many | . | TRBJ2-3 | TRBV5-5 | TGTGCCAGCAGATCACCGTCTAGCACAGATACGCAGTATTTT | CASRSPSSTDTQYF
many | TRBD2 | TRBJ2-3 | TRBV12-3/TRBV12-4 | TGTGCCAGCAGGGGACTAGCGGGAGGGAATACAGATACGCAGTATTTT | CASRGLAGGNTDTQYF
. | . | TRBJ2-7 | TRBV27 | TGTGCCAGCAGTTTAAACTGGATCTACGAGCAGTACTTC | CASSLNWIYEQYF
few | TRBD1 | TRBJ2-3 | TRBV3-1 | TGTGCCAGCAGCCAACCCCGGGACAGAAGCACAGATACGCAGTATTTT | CASSQPRDRSTDTQYF
. | . | TRBJ1-5 | TRBV20-1 | TGCAGTGCTAGAGAAGTTGGGGGAACCCATCAGCCCCAGCATTTT | CSAREVGGTHQPQHF
. | . | TRBJ2-7 | TRBV5-6 | TGTGCCAGCAGCTTTGGGGGTAGCCACGAGCAGTACTTC | CASSFGGSHEQYF
once | TRBD1 | TRBJ2-7 | TRBV27 | TGTGCCAGCCAGCTAAGACTCGACAGGGGTGATAACGAGCAGTACTTC | CASQLRLDRGDNEQYF
few | . | TRBJ2-7 | TRBV21-1 | TGTGCCAGCAGCAAAGGACAGGACGCCTACGAGCAGTACTTC | CASSKGQDAYEQYF
. | TRBD1 | TRBJ1-2 | TRBV18 | TGTGCCAGCTCACGACCGGGACAGGGGGAATATGGCTACACCTTC | CASSRPGQGEYGYTF
. | . | TRBJ2-3 | TRBV10-3 | TGTGCCATCAGTGAGTCGAGCCTTGGGGGGCAGTATTTT | CAISESSLGGQYF
few | . | TRBJ2-7 | TRBV12-3/TRBV12-4 | TGTGCCAGCAGTTCCCGGGGAGGGGGCTGGTATTTAACTTCCGAGCAGTACTTC | CASSSRGGGWYLTSEQYF
. | TRBD2 | TRBJ2-4 | TRBV5-1 | TGCGCCAGCAGCTTGACTAGCGGAGAGCACATTCAGTACTTC | CASSLTSGEHIQYF
. | . | TRBJ2-5 | TRBV7-8 | TGTGCCAGCAGCTTGCACGGGACAATACAAGAGACCCAGTACTTC | CASSLHGTIQETQYF
. | . | TRBJ2-3 | TRBV9 | TGTGCCAGCAGCGTAGATGTTGGAGCTACGCAGTATTTT | CASSVDVGATQYF
. | . | TRBJ2-1 | TRBV12-3/TRBV12-4 | TGTGCCAGCAGTTTAGGCGAGGCGGGAAACTACAATGAGCAGTTCTTC | CASSLGEAGNYNEQFF
. | TRBD1 | TRBJ1-5 | TRBV20-1 | TGCAGTGCTTATCCGGGACAGGGGAATCAGCCCCAGCATTTT | CSAYPGQGNQPQHF
. | TRBD2 | TRBJ2-1 | TRBV11-2 | TGTGCCAGCAGCCTCCAGCGGGGCTCCTACAATGAGCAGTTCTTC | CASSLQRGSYNEQFF
few | TRBD2 | TRBJ2-5 | TRBV7-2 | TGTGCCAGCAGCTTAAAAGCGGGAGTGGCAGAGACCCAGTACTTC | CASSLKAGVAETQYF
. | TRBD1 | TRBJ2-1 | TRBV2 | TGTGCCAGCAGGACCCCCGGGACAGAGTTCTTC | CASRTPGTEFF
few | TRBD1 | TRBJ1-6 | TRBV27 | TGTGCCAGCAGTTTAAGTCCAACAGGGGTGTCACCCCTCCACTTT | CASSLSPTGVSPLHF
. | TRBD2 | TRBJ2-1 | TRBV6-2/TRBV6-3 | TGTGTCTCCAATAAAGGCGGCGGGAGAAGTTACAATGAGCAGTTCTTC | CVSNKGGGRSYNEQFF
. | . | TRBJ2-2 | TRBV5-6 | TGTGCCAGCAGCTTGGGGGCGGCATACACCGGGGAGCTGTTTTTT | CASSLGAAYTGELFF
few | . | TRBJ1-5 | TRBV20-1 | TGCAGTGCTTCGGACGGGTATCAGCCCCAGCATTTT | CSASDGYQPQHF
. | TRBD1 | TRBJ2-7 | TRBV20-1 | TGCAGTGCTACGGACAGGGGGTCCTACGAGCAGTACTTC | CSATDRGSYEQYF
few | TRBD2 | TRBJ2-2 | TRBV7-8 | TGTGCCAGCAGCTTGGCTAGCGGGGGTCGGGAGCTGTTTTTT | CASSLASGGRELFF